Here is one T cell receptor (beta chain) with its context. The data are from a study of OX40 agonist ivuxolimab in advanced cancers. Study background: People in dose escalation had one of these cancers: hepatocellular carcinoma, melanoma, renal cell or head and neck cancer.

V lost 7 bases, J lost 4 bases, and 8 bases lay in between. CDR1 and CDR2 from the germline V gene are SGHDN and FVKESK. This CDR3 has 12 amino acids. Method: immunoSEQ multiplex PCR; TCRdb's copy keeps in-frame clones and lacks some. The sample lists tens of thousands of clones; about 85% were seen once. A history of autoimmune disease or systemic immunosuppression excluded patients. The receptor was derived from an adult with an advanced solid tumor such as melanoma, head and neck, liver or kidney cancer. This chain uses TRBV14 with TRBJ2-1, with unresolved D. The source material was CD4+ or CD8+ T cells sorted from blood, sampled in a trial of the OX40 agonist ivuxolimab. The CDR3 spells CASNSQYNEQFF. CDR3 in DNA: TGTGCCAGCAACTCGCAGTACAATGAGCAGTTCTTC.